The rows below give T cell receptor beta chains drawn from one sample of a study of T cell responses to AZD1222 COVID-19 vaccine. Some clones are missing from TCRdb's copy, which holds only in-frame ones; the method was immunoSEQ multiplex PCR. The table lists 110,000 to 150,000 clones, under 95% of them singletons. The input for sequencing was peripheral blood, taken on day 0 of AZD1222 vaccination. The receptors shown here come from an adult in good health. The CDR3 runs from the conserved cysteine through the conserved F or W. D genes are given only for firm matches. Only part of the rows carry a size: once, few, many, or a class if the clone is expanded.

j_gene: TRBJ2-1; v_gene: TRBV7-9; abundance: .; len: 13; d_gene: .; CDR3aa: CASSALTGTPEFF; CDR3nt: TGTGCCAGCAGCGCCCTAACCGGGACCCCAGAGTTCTTC
j_gene: TRBJ2-7; v_gene: TRBV5-1; abundance: .; len: 15; d_gene: .; CDR3aa: CASRNPGQHINEQYF; CDR3nt: TGCGCCAGCAGAAACCCTGGACAGCACATTAACGAGCAGTACTTC
j_gene: TRBJ2-2; v_gene: TRBV18; abundance: .; len: 17; d_gene: TRBD1; CDR3aa: CASSPMQGARNTGELFF; CDR3nt: TGTGCCAGCTCACCCATGCAGGGGGCGAGGAACACCGGGGAGCTGTTTTTT
j_gene: TRBJ2-2; v_gene: TRBV4-1; abundance: .; len: 17; d_gene: TRBD2; CDR3aa: CASSHTTRGRDTGELFF; CDR3nt: TGCGCCAGCAGCCACACAACCCGGGGGAGGGATACCGGGGAGCTGTTTTTT
j_gene: TRBJ1-3; v_gene: TRBV30; abundance: few; len: 14; d_gene: .; CDR3aa: CAWSVGREGNTIYF; CDR3nt: TGTGCCTGGAGTGTGGGCAGGGAGGGAAACACCATATATTTT
j_gene: TRBJ1-2; v_gene: TRBV20-1; abundance: .; len: 11; d_gene: .; CDR3aa: CSADLTDGYTF; CDR3nt: TGCAGTGCTGACCTGACAGATGGCTACACCTTC
j_gene: TRBJ2-1; v_gene: TRBV19; abundance: .; len: 13; d_gene: .; CDR3aa: CASSIRFGGEQFF; CDR3nt: TGTGCCAGTAGTATACGGTTCGGGGGTGAGCAGTTCTTC
j_gene: TRBJ2-7; v_gene: TRBV5-6; abundance: .; len: 13; d_gene: .; CDR3aa: CASSSRGSYEQYF; CDR3nt: TGTGCCAGCAGCTCAAGGGGCTCCTACGAGCAGTACTTC
j_gene: TRBJ1-5; v_gene: TRBV25-1; abundance: .; len: 16; d_gene: .; CDR3aa: CASSESGRKSNQPQHF; CDR3nt: TGTGCCAGCAGTGAATCTGGGAGGAAGAGCAATCAGCCCCAGCATTTT
j_gene: TRBJ2-5; v_gene: TRBV27; abundance: .; len: 13; d_gene: .; CDR3aa: CASSLSREETQYF; CDR3nt: TGTGCCAGCAGTTTATCGAGGGAGGAGACCCAGTACTTC
j_gene: TRBJ1-2; v_gene: TRBV23-1; abundance: .; len: 15; d_gene: .; CDR3aa: CASSQTPYRPGGYTF; CDR3nt: TGCGCCAGCAGTCAAACCCCCTACAGACCGGGTGGCTACACCTTC
j_gene: TRBJ2-5; v_gene: TRBV14; abundance: .; len: 15; d_gene: TRBD1; CDR3aa: CASSPGTGGQETQYF; CDR3nt: TGTGCCAGCAGCCCGGGGACAGGGGGCCAAGAGACCCAGTACTTC
j_gene: TRBJ1-5; v_gene: TRBV12-5; abundance: .; len: 12; d_gene: .; CDR3aa: CASGNYYQPQHF; CDR3nt: TGTGCTAGTGGCAACTATTATCAGCCCCAGCATTTT
j_gene: TRBJ2-7; v_gene: TRBV5-1; abundance: few; len: 13; d_gene: .; CDR3aa: CASSTGSTYEQYF; CDR3nt: TGCGCCAGCAGCACGGGCTCAACCTACGAGCAGTACTTC
j_gene: TRBJ1-2; v_gene: TRBV7-6; abundance: .; len: 14; d_gene: TRBD1; CDR3aa: CASSPTGGDYGYTF; CDR3nt: TGTGCCAGCAGCCCCACAGGGGGAGACTATGGCTACACCTTC